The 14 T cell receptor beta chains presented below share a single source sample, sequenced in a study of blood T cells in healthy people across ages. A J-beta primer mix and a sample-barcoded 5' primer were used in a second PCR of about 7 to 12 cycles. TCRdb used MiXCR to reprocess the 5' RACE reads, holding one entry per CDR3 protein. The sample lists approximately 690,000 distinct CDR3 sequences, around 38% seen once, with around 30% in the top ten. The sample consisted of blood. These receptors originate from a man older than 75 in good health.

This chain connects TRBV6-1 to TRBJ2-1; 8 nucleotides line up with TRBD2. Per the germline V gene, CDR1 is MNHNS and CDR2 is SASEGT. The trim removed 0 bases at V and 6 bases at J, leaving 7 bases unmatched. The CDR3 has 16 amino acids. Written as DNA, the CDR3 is TGTGCCAGCAGTGAAGCTAGCGGGACCACCGTCAATGAGCAGTTCTTC. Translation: CASSEASGTTVNEQFF.

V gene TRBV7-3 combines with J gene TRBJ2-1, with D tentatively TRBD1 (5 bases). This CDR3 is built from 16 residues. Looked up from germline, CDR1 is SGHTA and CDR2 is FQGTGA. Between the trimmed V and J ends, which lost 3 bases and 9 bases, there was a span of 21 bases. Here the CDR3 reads CASSFSDSRGSGEQFF. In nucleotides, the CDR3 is TGTGCCAGCAGCTTCTCAGACAGTCGCGGATCGGGTGAGCAGTTCTTC.

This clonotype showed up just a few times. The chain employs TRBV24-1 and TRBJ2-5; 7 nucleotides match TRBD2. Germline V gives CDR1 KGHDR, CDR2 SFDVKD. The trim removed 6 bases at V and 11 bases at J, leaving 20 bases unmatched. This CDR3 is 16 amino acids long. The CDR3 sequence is CATSFRTSSAGNEQYF. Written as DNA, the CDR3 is TGTGCCACCAGTTTTCGGACTAGTTCGGCGGGCAATGAGCAGTACTTC.

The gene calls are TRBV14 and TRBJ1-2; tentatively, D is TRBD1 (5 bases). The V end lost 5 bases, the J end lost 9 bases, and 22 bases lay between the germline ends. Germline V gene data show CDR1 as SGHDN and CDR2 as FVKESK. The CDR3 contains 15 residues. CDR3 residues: CASSSARGTGGSYTF. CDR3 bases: TGTGCCAGCAGCTCGGCCCGTGGTACAGGCGGGAGCTACACCTTC.

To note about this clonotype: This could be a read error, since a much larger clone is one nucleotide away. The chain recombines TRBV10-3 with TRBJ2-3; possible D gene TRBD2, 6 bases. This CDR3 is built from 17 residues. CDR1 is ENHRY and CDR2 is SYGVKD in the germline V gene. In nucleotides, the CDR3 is TGTGCCACCAGTGAGGGTGGCGGAGGGACTAGCACAGATACGCAGTATTTT. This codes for CATSEGGGGTSTDTQYF.

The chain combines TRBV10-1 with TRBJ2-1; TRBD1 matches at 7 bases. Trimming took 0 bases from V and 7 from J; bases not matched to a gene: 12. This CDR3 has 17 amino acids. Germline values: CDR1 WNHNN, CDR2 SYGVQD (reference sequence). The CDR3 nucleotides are TGCGCCAGCAGTGAGTCTAGGGCAGGGGGTAATATGAATGAGCAGTTCTTC. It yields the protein CASSESRAGGNMNEQFF.

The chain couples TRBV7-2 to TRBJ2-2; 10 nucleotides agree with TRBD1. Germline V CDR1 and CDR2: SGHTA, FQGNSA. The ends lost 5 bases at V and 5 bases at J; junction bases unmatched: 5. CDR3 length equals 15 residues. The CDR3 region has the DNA TGTGCCAGCAGCGACAGGGGGCGCGGGACCGGGGAGCTGTTTTTT. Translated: CASSDRGRGTGELFF.

CDR3 in DNA: TGCGCCAGCAGTGATAACATCGGCTACGAGCAGTACTTC. The encoded protein is CASSDNIGYEQYF. V and J are TRBV10-1 and TRBJ2-4; D ambiguous. The J call may be mistaken, given a closer DNA end match to TRBJ2-7. CDR1 and CDR2 from the germline V gene are WNHNN and SYGVQD (reference sequence). This CDR3 is 13 amino acids long.

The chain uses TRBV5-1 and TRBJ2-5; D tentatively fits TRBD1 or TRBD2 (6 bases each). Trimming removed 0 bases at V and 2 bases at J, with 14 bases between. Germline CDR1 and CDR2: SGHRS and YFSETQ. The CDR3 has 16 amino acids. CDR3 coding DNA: TGCGCCAGCAGCTTGGGAGTCGGGGGCTTACAAGAGACCCAGTACTTC. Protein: CASSLGVGGLQETQYF.

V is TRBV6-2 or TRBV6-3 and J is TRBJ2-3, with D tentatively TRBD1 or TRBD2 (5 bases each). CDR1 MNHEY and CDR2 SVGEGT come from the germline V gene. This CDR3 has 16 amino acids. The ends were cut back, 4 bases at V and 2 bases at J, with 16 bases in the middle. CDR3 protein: CASSSAAWGNTDTQYF. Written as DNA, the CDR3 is TGTGCCAGCAGTTCAGCGGCGTGGGGGAACACAGATACGCAGTATTTT.

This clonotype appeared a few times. The CDR3 DNA follows: TGCAGTGCTAGAGATCATATTCTCGAGCAGTACTTC. It codes for CSARDHILEQYF. The gene calls are TRBV20-1 and TRBJ2-7; D is undetermined. Trimming took off 0 bases at V and 6 bases at J, with 9 bases between the two ends. This CDR3 has 12 residues. The germline V gene encodes CDR1 DFQATT and CDR2 SNEGSKA (reference sequence).

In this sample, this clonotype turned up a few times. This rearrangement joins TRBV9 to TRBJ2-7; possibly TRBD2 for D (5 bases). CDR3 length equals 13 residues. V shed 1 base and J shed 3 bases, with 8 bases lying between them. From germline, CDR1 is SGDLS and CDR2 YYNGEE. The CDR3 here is CASSVRTDYEQYF. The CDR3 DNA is TGTGCCAGCAGCGTAAGGACTGACTACGAGCAGTACTTC.

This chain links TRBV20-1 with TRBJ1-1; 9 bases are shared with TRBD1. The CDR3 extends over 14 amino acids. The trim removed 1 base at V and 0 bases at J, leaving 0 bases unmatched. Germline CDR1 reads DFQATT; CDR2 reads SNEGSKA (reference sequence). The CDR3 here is CSARGTGVNTEAFF. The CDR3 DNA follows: TGCAGTGCTAGAGGGACAGGGGTGAACACTGAAGCTTTCTTT.

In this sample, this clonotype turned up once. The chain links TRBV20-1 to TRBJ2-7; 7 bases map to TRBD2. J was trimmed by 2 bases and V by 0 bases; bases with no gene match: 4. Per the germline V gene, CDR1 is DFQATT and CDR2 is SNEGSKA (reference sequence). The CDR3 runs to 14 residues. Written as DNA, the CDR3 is TGCAGTGCTAGAGATCCCCGGGGGGCCTACGAGCAGTACTTC. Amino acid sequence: CSARDPRGAYEQYF.